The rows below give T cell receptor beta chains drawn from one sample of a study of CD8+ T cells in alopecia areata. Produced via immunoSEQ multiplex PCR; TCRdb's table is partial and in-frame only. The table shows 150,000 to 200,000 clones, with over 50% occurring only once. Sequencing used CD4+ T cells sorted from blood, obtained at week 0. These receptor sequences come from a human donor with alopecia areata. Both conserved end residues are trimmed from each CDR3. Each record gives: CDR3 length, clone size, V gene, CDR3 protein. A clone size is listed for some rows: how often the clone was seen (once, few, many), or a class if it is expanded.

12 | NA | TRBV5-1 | ASSYAGSTDTQY
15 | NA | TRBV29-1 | SVGGQGTVAGANVLT
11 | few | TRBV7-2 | ASSPREGETQY
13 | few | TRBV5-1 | ASSLESVEVYEQY
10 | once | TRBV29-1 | SAGTDSYEQY
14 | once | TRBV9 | ASGLAGGTNTGELF
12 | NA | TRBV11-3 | ASSLVRRADTQY
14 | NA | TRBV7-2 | ASSPGTSGRYNEQF
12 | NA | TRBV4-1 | ASSQEGGAYEQY
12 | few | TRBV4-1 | ASSQNPVAGELF
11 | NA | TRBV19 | ASSIASNQPQH
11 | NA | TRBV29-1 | SVEGRGKPPAF
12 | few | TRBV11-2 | ALTDRVIGQPQH
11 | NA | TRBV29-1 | SVHQPFNEKLF
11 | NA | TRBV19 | ASSIGTKETQY
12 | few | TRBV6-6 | ASSFRGVGNIQY
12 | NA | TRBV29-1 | SGTSGSSYNEQF
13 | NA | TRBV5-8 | ASTFAGGPTDTQY
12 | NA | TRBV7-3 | ASSTTGGPGELF
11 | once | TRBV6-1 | ASSEVGNTEAF
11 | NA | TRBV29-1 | SVEQTGGYEQY
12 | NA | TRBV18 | ASSPRSKRDEQY
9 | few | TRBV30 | AWSYRLEQF
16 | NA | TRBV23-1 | ASSQFPGQGDKQETQY
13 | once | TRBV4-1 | ASSPSSQGRYGYT
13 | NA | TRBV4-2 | ASSLTTSDGAEAF
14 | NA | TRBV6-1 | ASSGPTGASTGELF
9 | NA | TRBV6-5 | ASSSAGELF
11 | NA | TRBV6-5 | ASSRGGADTQY
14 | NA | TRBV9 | ASSVSWESTNEKLF
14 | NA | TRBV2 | ASSLGQLGSGNTIY
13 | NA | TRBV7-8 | ASRFFATMNTEAF
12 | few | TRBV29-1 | SVRTGGTTGELF
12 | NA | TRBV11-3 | ASSPSPGGNTIY
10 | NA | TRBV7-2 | ASSLIRETQY
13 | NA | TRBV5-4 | ASSRDRVGNQPQH
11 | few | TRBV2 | ASSEGQNYEQY
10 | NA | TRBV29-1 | SVTGTATPHT
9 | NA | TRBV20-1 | SATLRDEQY
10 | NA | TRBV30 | AWVQSLSTQY
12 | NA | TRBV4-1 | ASSQPGQRYEQY
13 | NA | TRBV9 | ASSKTRHGNSPLH
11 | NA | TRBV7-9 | ASSEFANYGYT
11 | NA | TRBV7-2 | ASSLGLNNEQF
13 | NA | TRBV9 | ASSVQSGGYHEQF
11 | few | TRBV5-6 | ASSSRRDYEQY
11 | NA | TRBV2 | ASSKTGDYGYT
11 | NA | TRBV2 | ASNPSGQGEQF